What follows are 13 T cell receptor beta chains derived from one specimen sequenced in a study of cytomegalovirus exposure and HLA in healthy donors. This PCR relied on a set of 60 Vbeta primers and 13 Jbeta primers. TCRdb keeps only in-frame clones here, not all; method: immunoSEQ multiplex PCR. This sample has around 120,000 clones, with around 79% found just once. Sequenced input: PBMCs. The receptors originated from a woman aged 40 to 50 in good health and CMV-seronegative.

V and J are TRBV19 and TRBJ1-3, with no clear D. Germline V lookup: CDR1 LNHDA, CDR2 SQIVND (reference sequence). The CDR3 totals 14 residues. Trimming removed 8 bases at V and 0 bases at J, with 11 bases between. CDR3 protein: CASADAGSGNTIYF. In nucleotides, the CDR3 is TGTGCCAGTGCGGACGCGGGCTCTGGAAACACCATATATTTT. Together with reference TRBV19 and TRBJ1-3, the CDR3 gives the full variable domain: DGGITQSPKYLFRKEGQNVTLSCEQNLNHDAMYWYRQDPGQGLRLIYYSQIVNDFQKGDIAEGYSVSREKKESFPLTVTSAQKNPTAFYLCASADAGSGNTIYFGEGSWLTVV.

This chain links TRBV5-5 with TRBJ2-3; the match to TRBD2 covers 14 bases. Trimming took 2 bases from V and 5 from J; bases not matched to a gene: 1. CDR1 SGHKS and CDR2 YYEKEE come from the germline V gene (reference sequence). The length of the CDR3 is 15 residues. The CDR3: CASSFGTSGRDTQYF. The CDR3 DNA follows: TGTGCCAGCAGCTTCGGGACTAGCGGGAGAGATACGCAGTATTTT.

The chain combines TRBV4-1 with TRBJ2-7; 7 bases agree with TRBD1. CDR3 length: 18 residues. V lost 4 bases to trimming and J lost 1 base; unmatched junction nucleotides: 16. CDR1 and CDR2 (germline): MGHRA, YSYEKL. CDR3 loop: CASSRESPNRGMSYEQYF. The CDR3 bases are TGCGCCAGCAGCCGCGAATCACCGAACAGGGGTATGTCCTACGAGCAGTACTTC.

The chain combines TRBV19 with TRBJ1-2; 7 nucleotides agree with TRBD1. The CDR3 totals 10 residues. V lost 9 bases, J lost 8 bases, and 3 bases stayed unmatched. Per the germline V gene, CDR1 is LNHDA and CDR2 is SQIVND (reference sequence). The CDR3 DNA reads as TGTGCCAGCACAGGGGTCGGCTACACCTTC. It codes for CASTGVGYTF. Together with reference TRBV19 and TRBJ1-2, the CDR3 gives the full variable domain: DGGITQSPKYLFRKEGQNVTLSCEQNLNHDAMYWYRQDPGQGLRLIYYSQIVNDFQKGDIAEGYSVSREKKESFPLTVTSAQKNPTAFYLCASTGVGYTFGSGTRLTVV.

This clone showed up just once. The CDR3 sequence: CASSPDLARGEYEQYF. The DNA for the CDR3 is TGTGCCAGCAGCCCGGATCTGGCCAGGGGGGAGTACGAGCAGTACTTC. The chain employs TRBV5-6 and TRBJ2-5, with a weak D call TRBD1 (7 bases). Near its end, the DNA agrees better with TRBJ2-7, so the J call may be wrong. The CDR3 length is 16 residues. Germline lookup yields CDR1 SGHDT and CDR2 YYEEEE.

V and J are TRBV6-5 and TRBJ2-7; 8 positions agree with TRBD2. The length of the CDR3 is 13 residues. The junction had 5 bases not matched to a gene; V was cut back by 7 bases and J by 3 bases. Germline lookup yields CDR1 MNHEY and CDR2 SVGAGI. DNA of the CDR3: TGTGCCAGCACTCCCGGGACTAGCTACGAGCAGTACTTC. This sequence encodes CASTPGTSYEQYF.

As concerns this clone: Additional DNA sequences in this sample encode the identical CDR3. The chain uses TRBV19 and TRBJ1-3, with 8 bases matching TRBD1. The CDR3 length is 14 residues. Germline V lookup: CDR1 LNHDA, CDR2 SQIVND (reference sequence). The J segment lost 4 bases and the V segment lost 3 bases, leaving 2 bases of the junction unmatched. CDR3 in DNA: TGTGCCAGTAGTATTGGGACAGGAGGAAACACCATATATTTT. Encoded protein: CASSIGTGGNTIYF.

This clone was observed a handful of times. This sequence joins TRBV5-1 and TRBJ2-7, with 10 bases identical to TRBD2. The V and J ends lost 2 bases and 0 bases, in that order; junction bases with no gene match: 5. The CDR3 runs 16 residues. Per the germline V gene, CDR1 is SGHRS and CDR2 is YFSETQ. CDR3 nucleotides: TGCGCCAGCAGCTTAGGACTAGCGGTGAGCTCCTACGAGCAGTACTTC. It yields the protein CASSLGLAVSSYEQYF.

V gene TRBV25-1 combines with J gene TRBJ2-7; 8 bases map to TRBD1. V was pared by 6 bases and J by 13 bases, with 8 bases of the junction left unmatched. CDR1 and CDR2 from the germline V gene are MGHDK and SYGVNS. The CDR3 sequence is 11 residues long. CDR3 region: CASRRGDRQYF. The CDR3 DNA reads as TGTGCCAGCAGGAGGGGGGACAGGCAATACTTC.

This clone was counted between two and nine times. Other DNA sequences in this specimen translate into the identical CDR3. The chain carries TRBV4-3 and TRBJ2-7; 9 bases map to TRBD1. The germline gives CDR1 LGHNA, CDR2 YSLEER. CDR3 length: 13 amino acids. After removal of 3 bases from V and 3 bases from J, the junction contained 0 bases not matched to a gene. The CDR3 loop is CASSQDRGYEQYF. DNA for the CDR3: TGCGCCAGCAGCCAGGACAGGGGCTACGAGCAGTACTTC.

The CDR3 loop reads CASSLGAGETQYF. The CDR3 nucleotides read TGCGCCAGCAGCTTGGGGGCGGGTGAGACCCAGTACTTC. V is TRBV5-1 and J is TRBJ2-5; TRBD2 is a possible D gene (5 bases). Germline-derived CDR1 and CDR2 are SGHRS and YFSETQ. CDR3 size: 13 residues. V lost 0 bases and J 5 bases, leaving 8 bases between the germline ends.

The chain employs TRBV4-2 and TRBJ2-3, with 10 bases matching TRBD2. The germline gives CDR1 LGHNA, CDR2 YNFKEQ. The CDR3 totals 15 residues. The V and J ends lost 0 bases and 9 bases, in that order; junction bases with no gene match: 6. CDR3 sequence reads: CASSQDKRGGGTQYF. CDR3 bases: TGTGCCAGCAGCCAAGATAAGCGGGGGGGCGGCACGCAGTATTTT.

The rearrangement uses TRBV29-1 and TRBJ2-7; tentative D call: TRBD2 (6 bases). Per the germline V gene, CDR1 is SQVTM and CDR2 is ANQGSEA. CDR3 length: 13 residues. V lost 0 bases and J lost 5, with 11 bases in between. This chain's CDR3 is CSVEDQGGDEQYF. The DNA for the CDR3 is TGCAGCGTTGAAGATCAGGGAGGAGACGAGCAGTACTTC.